A selection of T cell receptor beta chains follows, all from one sample in a study of long-term antiretroviral therapy in people with HIV. Generated by immunoSEQ multiplex PCR, the TCRdb table keeps only in-frame clones and is missing some. Of about 18,000 clones in the sample, 60% to 85% were seen once. The sequenced sample was unsorted PBMCs, obtained at the start of antiretroviral therapy, before treatment. The receptors were gathered from a man aged 18 to 30 with HIV. CDR3s include the opening cysteine and the closing phenylalanine or tryptophan. The order of the fields is CDR3 protein, CDR3 DNA, V gene, J gene, clone size, D gene. D genes are given only for firm matches. Clone size appears in some rows only: once, few, many, or a class for an expanded clone.

CDR3aa: CASSFSVQRDGYTF
CDR3nt: TGCGCCAGCAGCTTCTCTGTCCAGAGAGATGGCTACACCTTC
v_gene: TRBV5-1
j_gene: TRBJ1-2
abundance: -
d_gene: -

CDR3aa: CSVEVGEGGNQPQHF
CDR3nt: TGCAGCGTTGAAGTGGGAGAGGGGGGCAATCAGCCCCAGCATTTT
v_gene: TRBV29-1
j_gene: TRBJ1-5
abundance: -
d_gene: -

CDR3aa: CASSDLSTDYEQYF
CDR3nt: TGTGCCAGCAGTGACCTGAGCACCGACTACGAGCAGTACTTC
v_gene: TRBV6-1
j_gene: TRBJ2-7
abundance: -
d_gene: -

CDR3aa: CASSQERTGQETQYF
CDR3nt: TGCGCCAGCAGCCAAGAGCGGACAGGCCAAGAGACCCAGTACTTC
v_gene: TRBV4-3
j_gene: TRBJ2-5
abundance: -
d_gene: TRBD1

CDR3aa: CASSFYDAGGLEQYF
CDR3nt: TGTGCCAGCAGCTTCTATGATGCGGGGGGCCTCGAGCAGTACTTC
v_gene: TRBV11-2
j_gene: TRBJ2-7
abundance: few
d_gene: TRBD2

CDR3aa: CASSLAGGEQFF
CDR3nt: TGTGCCAGCAGCTTGGCGGGGGGAGAGCAGTTCTTC
v_gene: TRBV11-3
j_gene: TRBJ2-1
abundance: -
d_gene: TRBD2

CDR3aa: CASREGDQPQHF
CDR3nt: TGTGCCAGCAGGGAGGGTGATCAGCCCCAGCATTTT
v_gene: TRBV28
j_gene: TRBJ1-5
abundance: -
d_gene: -

CDR3aa: CASSPTSGRGEQYF
CDR3nt: TGTGCCAGCTCACCAACTAGCGGGAGGGGAGAGCAGTACTTC
v_gene: TRBV18
j_gene: TRBJ2-7
abundance: -
d_gene: TRBD2

CDR3aa: CASSLGSGTYNEQFF
CDR3nt: TGTGCCAGCAGCTTAGGTAGCGGAACCTACAATGAGCAGTTCTTC
v_gene: TRBV11-3
j_gene: TRBJ2-1
abundance: -
d_gene: -

CDR3aa: CASSRTSGSLNEQFF
CDR3nt: TGTGCCAGCAGTCGAACTAGCGGGAGTTTAAATGAGCAGTTCTTC
v_gene: TRBV27
j_gene: TRBJ2-1
abundance: -
d_gene: TRBD2

CDR3aa: CAWRSFMDTQYF
CDR3nt: TGTGCCTGGAGGTCCTTTATGGATACGCAGTATTTT
v_gene: TRBV30
j_gene: TRBJ2-3
abundance: -
d_gene: -

CDR3aa: CSAFLDGYTF
CDR3nt: TGCAGCGCGTTCCTCGATGGCTACACCTTC
v_gene: TRBV29-1
j_gene: TRBJ1-2
abundance: -
d_gene: -

CDR3aa: CASSEWPRETQYF
CDR3nt: TGTGCCAGCAGTGAATGGCCTAGGGAGACCCAGTACTTC
v_gene: TRBV2
j_gene: TRBJ2-5
abundance: -
d_gene: -

CDR3aa: CASSFDPILNTEAFF
CDR3nt: TGTGCCAGCAGCTTCGACCCTATCTTGAACACTGAAGCTTTCTTT
v_gene: TRBV5-6
j_gene: TRBJ1-1
abundance: -
d_gene: -

CDR3aa: CASSLRGGEQYF
CDR3nt: TGTGCCAGCAGCCTAAGGGGCGGCGAGCAGTACTTC
v_gene: TRBV11-3
j_gene: TRBJ2-7
abundance: -
d_gene: -

CDR3aa: CATARPSTDTQYF
CDR3nt: TGTGCCACCGCCCGACCAAGCACAGATACGCAGTATTTT
v_gene: TRBV19
j_gene: TRBJ2-3
abundance: once
d_gene: -

CDR3aa: CASSFGTDGYTF
CDR3nt: TGTGCCAGCAGCTTCGGGACAGATGGCTACACCTTC
v_gene: TRBV11-2
j_gene: TRBJ1-2
abundance: -
d_gene: TRBD1

CDR3aa: CASTELSGTSNQPQHF
CDR3nt: TGTGCGAGTACTGAACTTTCAGGGACTAGCAATCAGCCCCAGCATTTT
v_gene: TRBV19
j_gene: TRBJ1-5
abundance: -
d_gene: -

CDR3aa: CASSLRGTVTEAFF
CDR3nt: TGTGCCAGCAGCTTAAGGGGGACAGTCACTGAAGCTTTCTTT
v_gene: TRBV7-9
j_gene: TRBJ1-1
abundance: -
d_gene: TRBD1

CDR3aa: CASSVAGTGTDTQYF
CDR3nt: TGTGCCAGCAGCGTAGCGGGGACAGGCACAGATACGCAGTATTTT
v_gene: TRBV9
j_gene: TRBJ2-3
abundance: -
d_gene: TRBD1

CDR3aa: CASSLDPGGTEAFF
CDR3nt: TGCGCCAGCAGCTTGGACCCAGGGGGCACTGAAGCTTTCTTT
v_gene: TRBV5-1
j_gene: TRBJ1-1
abundance: once
d_gene: TRBD1

CDR3aa: CASSIMEGQYF
CDR3nt: TGTGCCAGCAGCATCATGGAGGGCCAGTACTTC
v_gene: TRBV5-5
j_gene: TRBJ2-5
abundance: -
d_gene: -

CDR3aa: CATSTTVVREGDYEQYF
CDR3nt: TGTGCCACCAGCACCACCGTCGTGAGGGAGGGGGACTACGAGCAGTACTTC
v_gene: TRBV15
j_gene: TRBJ2-7
abundance: -
d_gene: -

CDR3aa: CASSNQITIEYEQYF
CDR3nt: TGCGCCAGCAGCAACCAAATCACCATTGAATACGAGCAGTACTTC
v_gene: TRBV10-2
j_gene: TRBJ2-7
abundance: once
d_gene: -

CDR3aa: CASSSKTAGELFF
CDR3nt: TGCGCCAGCAGCTCTAAGACAGCCGGGGAGCTGTTTTTT
v_gene: TRBV5-1
j_gene: TRBJ2-2
abundance: -
d_gene: -

CDR3aa: CASRLGTGVGEAFF
CDR3nt: TGTGCCAGCAGGCTCGGGACAGGGGTAGGTGAAGCTTTCTTT
v_gene: TRBV7-9
j_gene: TRBJ1-1
abundance: few
d_gene: TRBD1

CDR3aa: CASSVGVRGAAETQYF
CDR3nt: TGTGCCAGCAGCGTAGGCGTCCGCGGAGCGGCCGAGACCCAGTACTTC
v_gene: TRBV9
j_gene: TRBJ2-5
abundance: -
d_gene: -

CDR3aa: CASSGTGGISNQPQHF
CDR3nt: TGTGCCAGCAGTGGGACAGGGGGAATTAGCAATCAGCCCCAGCATTTT
v_gene: TRBV2
j_gene: TRBJ1-5
abundance: -
d_gene: TRBD1

CDR3aa: CASSHNPYREWMDTIYF
CDR3nt: TGTGCCAGCAGCCATAACCCCTACAGGGAGTGGATGGACACCATATATTTT
v_gene: TRBV9
j_gene: TRBJ1-3
abundance: -
d_gene: -

CDR3aa: CASSVNGLAGWTEQFF
CDR3nt: TGTGCCAGTAGTGTGAATGGACTAGCGGGATGGACTGAGCAGTTCTTC
v_gene: TRBV19
j_gene: TRBJ2-1
abundance: -
d_gene: TRBD2

CDR3aa: CASSLDLSYEQYF
CDR3nt: TGTGCCAGCAGCTTAGACCTCTCCTACGAGCAGTACTTC
v_gene: TRBV7-7
j_gene: TRBJ2-7
abundance: -
d_gene: -

CDR3aa: CASSLMGVFSYNEQFF
CDR3nt: TGCGCCAGCAGCCTCATGGGGGTATTTTCCTACAATGAGCAGTTCTTC
v_gene: TRBV5-1
j_gene: TRBJ2-1
abundance: -
d_gene: -

CDR3aa: CASSFGSHGYTF
CDR3nt: TGTGCCAGCAGCTTTGGGTCCCATGGCTACACCTTC
v_gene: TRBV13
j_gene: TRBJ1-2
abundance: -
d_gene: -

CDR3aa: CASSDRLGSYNEQFF
CDR3nt: TGCGCCAGCTCTGATCGTTTAGGCTCCTACAATGAGCAGTTCTTC
v_gene: TRBV5-1
j_gene: TRBJ2-1
abundance: -
d_gene: -

CDR3aa: CASSSLGLGENYGYTF
CDR3nt: TGTGCCAGCAGTTCCCTCGGTTTAGGCGAAAACTATGGCTACACCTTC
v_gene: TRBV27
j_gene: TRBJ1-2
abundance: -
d_gene: -

CDR3aa: CASSLGGEEAFF
CDR3nt: TGCGCCAGCAGCTTGGGGGGGGAAGAAGCTTTCTTT
v_gene: TRBV5-1
j_gene: TRBJ1-1
abundance: few
d_gene: -

CDR3aa: CASSPRQDSSFF
CDR3nt: TGTGCCAGCTCCCCTCGACAGGATTCGTCGTTCTTC
v_gene: TRBV18
j_gene: TRBJ2-1
abundance: once
d_gene: -

CDR3aa: CASDINGGGTEAFF
CDR3nt: TGCGCCAGCGATATCAATGGGGGGGGCACTGAAGCTTTCTTT
v_gene: TRBV4-1
j_gene: TRBJ1-1
abundance: -
d_gene: -

CDR3aa: CASSQVKLYGYTF
CDR3nt: TGCGCCAGCAGCCAAGTTAAACTCTATGGCTACACCTTC
v_gene: TRBV4-3
j_gene: TRBJ1-2
abundance: -
d_gene: -

CDR3aa: CASGLAGDEQYF
CDR3nt: TGTGCTTCGGGACTAGCGGGAGACGAGCAGTACTTC
v_gene: TRBV6-1
j_gene: TRBJ2-7
abundance: -
d_gene: TRBD2

CDR3aa: CASSRGLSGGYEQYF
CDR3nt: TGTGCCAGCAGCCGGGGGCTTAGCGGAGGCTACGAGCAGTACTTC
v_gene: TRBV7-2
j_gene: TRBJ2-7
abundance: once
d_gene: -

CDR3aa: CASIGANSYNEQFF
CDR3nt: TGTGCCAGCATAGGGGCCAACTCCTACAATGAGCAGTTCTTC
v_gene: TRBV6-5
j_gene: TRBJ2-1
abundance: -
d_gene: -

CDR3aa: CATSRDRGQETQYF
CDR3nt: TGTGCCACCAGCAGAGATAGGGGACAAGAGACCCAGTACTTC
v_gene: TRBV15
j_gene: TRBJ2-5
abundance: once
d_gene: -

CDR3aa: CASSLLTSGSATDTQYF
CDR3nt: TGCGCCAGCAGCTTGTTGACTAGCGGGAGTGCTACAGATACGCAGTATTTT
v_gene: TRBV5-1
j_gene: TRBJ2-3
abundance: -
d_gene: TRBD2

CDR3aa: CASSLDIYSGSHYGYTF
CDR3nt: TGTGCCAGCAGCTTGGATATTTATTCAGGGAGCCACTATGGCTACACCTTC
v_gene: TRBV11-2
j_gene: TRBJ1-2
abundance: -
d_gene: -

CDR3aa: CASSLGSSGMRNEQFF
CDR3nt: TGTGCCAGCAGTTTAGGGTCTAGCGGGATGAGGAATGAGCAGTTCTTC
v_gene: TRBV27
j_gene: TRBJ2-1
abundance: -
d_gene: TRBD2

CDR3aa: CASSLSTDTQYF
CDR3nt: TGTGCCAGCAGCTTGAGCACAGATACGCAGTATTTT
v_gene: TRBV7-6
j_gene: TRBJ2-3
abundance: -
d_gene: -

CDR3aa: CASSQGSNEQFF
CDR3nt: TGTGCCAGCAGCCAAGGTAGCAATGAGCAGTTCTTC
v_gene: TRBV4-2
j_gene: TRBJ2-1
abundance: -
d_gene: -

CDR3aa: CASSPRSGRGNGELFF
CDR3nt: TGTGCCAGCAGCCCCCGCAGCGGGAGAGGTAACGGGGAGCTGTTTTTT
v_gene: TRBV5-6
j_gene: TRBJ2-2
abundance: -
d_gene: TRBD2

CDR3aa: CASSSDGTDTQYF
CDR3nt: TGTGCCAGCAGCTCGGACGGCACAGATACGCAGTATTTT
v_gene: TRBV5-4
j_gene: TRBJ2-3
abundance: -
d_gene: -

CDR3aa: CASSLARTLLDRSSYNEQFF
CDR3nt: TGTGCCAGCAGCTTAGCGCGCACCCTACTAGACCGTAGCTCCTACAATGAGCAGTTCTTC
v_gene: TRBV7-8
j_gene: TRBJ2-1
abundance: -
d_gene: -

CDR3aa: CASSRLADPYEQYF
CDR3nt: TGTGCCAGCAGTCGTCTAGCGGACCCCTACGAGCAGTACTTC
v_gene: TRBV28
j_gene: TRBJ2-7
abundance: -
d_gene: TRBD2

CDR3aa: CASSPGREQYF
CDR3nt: TGTGCCAGCAGCCCGGGCCGGGAGCAGTACTTC
v_gene: TRBV7-9
j_gene: TRBJ2-7
abundance: -
d_gene: -

CDR3aa: CASDRGSGANVLTF
CDR3nt: TGTGCCAGCGACAGGGGGTCAGGGGCCAACGTCCTGACTTTC
v_gene: TRBV2
j_gene: TRBJ2-6
abundance: -
d_gene: TRBD1

CDR3aa: CAISTSGGYNEQFF
CDR3nt: TGTGCCATCAGTACTAGCGGCGGCTACAATGAGCAGTTCTTC
v_gene: TRBV10-3
j_gene: TRBJ2-1
abundance: -
d_gene: TRBD2

CDR3aa: CASSRTSGQETQYF
CDR3nt: TGTGCCAGCAGCCGTACTAGCGGGCAAGAGACCCAGTACTTC
v_gene: TRBV28
j_gene: TRBJ2-5
abundance: -
d_gene: TRBD2

CDR3aa: CASSAGYSRDEQYF
CDR3nt: TGTGCCAGTTCGGCCGGTTATTCGCGGGACGAGCAGTACTTC
v_gene: TRBV5-4
j_gene: TRBJ2-7
abundance: -
d_gene: -